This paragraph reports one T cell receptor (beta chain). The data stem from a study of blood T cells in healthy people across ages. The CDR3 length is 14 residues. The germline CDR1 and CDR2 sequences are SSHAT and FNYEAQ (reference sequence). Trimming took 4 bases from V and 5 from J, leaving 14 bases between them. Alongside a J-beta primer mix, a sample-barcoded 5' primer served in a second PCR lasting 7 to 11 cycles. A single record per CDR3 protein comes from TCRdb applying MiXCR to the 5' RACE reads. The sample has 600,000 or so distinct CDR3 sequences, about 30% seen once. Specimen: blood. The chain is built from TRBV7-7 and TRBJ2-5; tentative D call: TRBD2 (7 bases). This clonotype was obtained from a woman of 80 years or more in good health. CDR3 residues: CASSWGGSGETQYF. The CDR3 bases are TGTGCCAGCAGCTGGGGGGGCTCCGGGGAGACCCAGTACTTC.